This TCR beta chain was found in a study of T cell clusters in autoimmune cytopenias. Study observations and caveats: Compared with active autoimmune hepatitis patients, healthy donors showed about 2.8-fold more exclusive TRB clusters.

This clonotype is medium-sized by frequency. The antigen is undetermined. TRB rearrangements were amplified by touch-down multiplex PCR with mixed TRB-A/B primers. TCRdb re-called the multiplex PCR reads; every CDR3 protein appears as one record, without DNA. Here the sample table reports more than 4,500 distinct CDR3 sequences. Germline V gene data show CDR1 as MNHEY and CDR2 as SVGAGI. CDR3 length equals 16 residues. TRB amplification used around 270 ng of peripheral blood genomic DNA. These data were also reused for a study on T cell repertoires in aging, cancer and after chemotherapy. As that study records: Healthy donors lost TCR diversity with age mainly through richness, cancer patients through richness and evenness. These repertoire data do not allow conclusions about immunological memory after chemotherapy.

The receptor was isolated from a human donor in good health. Sequencing was performed on peripheral blood. V gene TRBV6-5 combines with J gene TRBJ2-1; TCRdb outputs TRBD2, but without DNA this stays unchecked. CDR3 protein: CASSSSAGSSYNEQFF.